This TCR beta chain stems from a study of blood T cell repertoires in COVID-19. Study context: Samples representing acute and convalescent COVID-19 were sourced from the United States, Italy and Spain.

CDR1 is MDHEN and CDR2 is SYDVKM in the germline V gene. The CDR3 runs to 15 residues. Trimming took 7 bases from V and 0 from J; bases not matched to a gene: 4. It was during active infection that Seattle patients were enrolled and then longitudinally followed. Study processing details: Counts of nucleated cells, estimated from reference gene primer amplification, were obtained. Profiled with immunoSEQ multiplex PCR; TCRdb holds only in-frame clones, not every one. V, J and clone size are those of that table, while D and trimming were read from the DNA. Of about 270,000 clones listed, 86% are singletons.

The sequence derives from a woman aged 80 or older with COVID-19, enrolled during active disease. This chain links TRBV28 with TRBJ2-2; TRBD2 matches 8 bases. The sample was peripheral blood. The CDR3 nucleotides read TGTGCCAGCACCCATAGCGGGGCGAACACCGGGGAGCTGTTTTTT. Its translation: CASTHSGANTGELFF.